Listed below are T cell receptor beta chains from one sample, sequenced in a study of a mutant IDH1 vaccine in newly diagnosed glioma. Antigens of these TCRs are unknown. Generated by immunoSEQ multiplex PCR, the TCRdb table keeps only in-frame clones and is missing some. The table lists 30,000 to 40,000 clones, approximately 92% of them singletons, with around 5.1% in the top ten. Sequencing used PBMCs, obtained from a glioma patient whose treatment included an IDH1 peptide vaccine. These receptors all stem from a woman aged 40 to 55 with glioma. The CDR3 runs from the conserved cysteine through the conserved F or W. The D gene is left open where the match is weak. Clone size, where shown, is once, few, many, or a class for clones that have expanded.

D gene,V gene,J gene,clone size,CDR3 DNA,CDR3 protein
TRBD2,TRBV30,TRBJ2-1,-,TGTGCCTGGAGGAGAGGCGGGAGATCCTACAATGAGCAGTTCTTC,CAWRRGGRSYNEQFF
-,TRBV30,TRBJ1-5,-,TGTGCCTGGAGTGTCCCAGGGAGGGGGAATCAGCCCCAGCATTTT,CAWSVPGRGNQPQHF
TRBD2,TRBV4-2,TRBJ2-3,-,TGTGCCAGCAGCCAAAGGGGACTAGCGGGAGGGGGGGGCACAGATACGCAGTATTTT,CASSQRGLAGGGGTDTQYF
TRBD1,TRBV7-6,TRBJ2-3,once,TGTGCCAGCAGCTTACGGGGACAGGGCACAGATACGCAGTATTTT,CASSLRGQGTDTQYF
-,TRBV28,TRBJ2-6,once,TGTGCCAGCAGTTTTCTCCCTGGGGCCAACGTCCTGACTTTC,CASSFLPGANVLTF
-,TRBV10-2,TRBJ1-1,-,TGCGCCAGCAGTGAGCCAGGTGGGTGGGCAGTCACTGAAGCTTTCTTT,CASSEPGGWAVTEAFF
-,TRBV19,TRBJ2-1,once,TGTGCCAGTAGGTCTAGCGCTTACAATGAGCAGTTCTTC,CASRSSAYNEQFF
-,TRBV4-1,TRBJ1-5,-,TGCGCCAGCCGTTGGAGCAATCAGCCCCAGCATTTT,CASRWSNQPQHF
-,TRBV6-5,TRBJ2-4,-,TGTGCCAGCAGTTACTCACACGGGGCTCTAGACATTCAGTACTTC,CASSYSHGALDIQYF
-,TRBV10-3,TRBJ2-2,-,TGTGCCATCAGAGGCCTTCTTGACACCGGGGAGCTGTTTTTT,CAIRGLLDTGELFF
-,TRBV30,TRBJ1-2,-,TGTGCCTTAAAACAGGGAGGTGGCTATGGCTACACCTTC,CALKQGGGYGYTF
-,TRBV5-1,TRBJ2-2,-,TGCGCCAGCAGCTCCGGCTCCCGAATTGGCACCGGGGAGCTGTTTTTT,CASSSGSRIGTGELFF
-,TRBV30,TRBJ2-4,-,TGTGCCTGGAGTGGGAGGCGGACGCTAGCCAAAAACATTCAGTACTTC,CAWSGRRTLAKNIQYF
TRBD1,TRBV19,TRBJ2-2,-,TGTGCCAGTATCCAGACAGGGCTTAACACCGGGGAGCTGTTTTTT,CASIQTGLNTGELFF
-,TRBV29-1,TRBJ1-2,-,TGCAGCGTTGAGGGGGGTATCGATGGCTACACCTTC,CSVEGGIDGYTF
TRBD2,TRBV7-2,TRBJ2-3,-,TGTGCCAGCAGGAGCGGGGGGAGTTCAGATACGCAGTATTTT,CASRSGGSSDTQYF
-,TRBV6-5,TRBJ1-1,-,TGTGCCAGCAGTTCTTACGGACACACTGAAGCTTTCTTT,CASSSYGHTEAFF
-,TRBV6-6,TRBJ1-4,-,TGTGCCAGCAGGATAGACAGAGCAACTAATGAAAAACTGTTTTTT,CASRIDRATNEKLFF
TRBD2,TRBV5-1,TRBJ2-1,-,TGCGCCAGCAGCTCGACCGGGACTAGTTCCAATGAGCAGTTCTTC,CASSSTGTSSNEQFF
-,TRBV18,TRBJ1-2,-,TGTGCCAGCTCACCCGACAGAAACTATGGCTACACCTTC,CASSPDRNYGYTF
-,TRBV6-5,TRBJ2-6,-,TGTGCCAGCAGCCCTTCCTTCTCTGGGGCCAACGTCCTGACTTTC,CASSPSFSGANVLTF
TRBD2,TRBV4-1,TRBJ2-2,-,TGCGCCAGCAGCCAAGATGGGGCTAGCGGGTCGAACACCGGGGAGCTGTTTTTT,CASSQDGASGSNTGELFF
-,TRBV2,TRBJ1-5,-,TGTGCCAGCAGTGGAGGGGGGGGGAGCAGCAATCAGCCCCAGCATTTT,CASSGGGGSSNQPQHF
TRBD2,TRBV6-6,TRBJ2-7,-,TGTGCCAGCAGTTCGCAGCGGGGGTACGAGCAGTACTTC,CASSSQRGYEQYF
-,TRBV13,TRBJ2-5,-,TGTGCCAGCATCCACCCGGGGACTGGAGAGACCCAGTACTTC,CASIHPGTGETQYF
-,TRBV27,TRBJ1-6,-,TGTGCCAGCAGGGGTTCCTATAATTCACCCCTCCACTTT,CASRGSYNSPLHF
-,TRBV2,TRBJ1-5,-,TGTGCCAGCAGGTGGACAGACAATAGCAATCAGCCCCAGCATTTT,CASRWTDNSNQPQHF
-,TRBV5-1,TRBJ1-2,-,TGCGCCAGCAGCTTTGCAGGGGATAACTATGGCTACACCTTC,CASSFAGDNYGYTF
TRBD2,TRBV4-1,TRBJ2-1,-,TGCGCCAGCAGCCAATCGAATAGCGGGGGTCCCTACAATGAGCAGTTCTTC,CASSQSNSGGPYNEQFF
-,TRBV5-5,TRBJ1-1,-,TGTGCCAGCAGCTTGGTGGGGGAGGACACTGAAGCTTTCTTT,CASSLVGEDTEAFF
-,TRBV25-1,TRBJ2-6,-,TGTGCCAGCAGGGGGGCAGGTGCTACTGGGGCCAACGTCCTGACTTTC,CASRGAGATGANVLTF